This TCR beta chain is drawn from a study of OX40 agonist ivuxolimab in advanced cancers. At the level of the study: Ivuxolimab is a fully human IgG2 antibody that activates OX40 (CD134). The group had a mean age of approximately 60 years, ranged from about 20 to 85, and was 75% to 85% male. Points from the study as a whole: With doses of 0.1 to 3.0 mg/kg, CD4+ and CD8+ blood T cells had undergone clonal expansion by week 6.

Germline-derived CDR1 and CDR2 are MNHEY and SMNVEV (reference sequence). V lost 3 bases to trimming and J lost 0 bases, with 8 bases between them. This CDR3 spans 14 amino acids. Method: immunoSEQ multiplex PCR; TCRdb's copy keeps in-frame clones and lacks some. Of tens of thousands of clones listed, approximately 92% are singletons. The sample holds one count of this clone. What it binds is not known. Patients with a history of autoimmune disease or on systemic immunosuppression were excluded. The chain recombines TRBV27 with TRBJ1-1; D call uncertain. This receptor was obtained from an adult with an advanced solid tumor such as melanoma, head and neck, liver or kidney cancer. This sample comprised CD4+ or CD8+ T cells sorted from blood, obtained in a trial of the OX40 agonist ivuxolimab. CDR3 residues: CASSFAGVNTEAFF. The CDR3 coding sequence is TGTGCCAGCAGTTTTGCCGGTGTGAACACTGAAGCTTTCTTT.